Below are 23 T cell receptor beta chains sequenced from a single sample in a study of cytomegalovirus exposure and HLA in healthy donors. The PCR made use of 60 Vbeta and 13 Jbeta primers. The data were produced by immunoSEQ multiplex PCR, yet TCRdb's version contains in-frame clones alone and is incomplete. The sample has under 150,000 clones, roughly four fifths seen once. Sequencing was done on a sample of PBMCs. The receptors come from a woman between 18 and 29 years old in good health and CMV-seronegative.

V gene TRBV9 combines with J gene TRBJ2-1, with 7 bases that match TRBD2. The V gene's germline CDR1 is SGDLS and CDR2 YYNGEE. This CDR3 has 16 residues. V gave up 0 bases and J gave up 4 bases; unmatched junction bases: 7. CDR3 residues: CASSVGLAASYNEQFF. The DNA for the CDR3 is TGTGCCAGCAGCGTAGGGCTAGCGGCGTCTTACAATGAGCAGTTCTTC.

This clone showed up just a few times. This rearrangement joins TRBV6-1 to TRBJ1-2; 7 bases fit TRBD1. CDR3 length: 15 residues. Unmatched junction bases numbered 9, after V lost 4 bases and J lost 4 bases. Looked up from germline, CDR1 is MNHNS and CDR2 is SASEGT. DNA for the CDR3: TGTGCCAGCAGTGCGCCCGGGACAGCTCCCTATGGCTACACCTTC. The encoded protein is CASSAPGTAPYGYTF.

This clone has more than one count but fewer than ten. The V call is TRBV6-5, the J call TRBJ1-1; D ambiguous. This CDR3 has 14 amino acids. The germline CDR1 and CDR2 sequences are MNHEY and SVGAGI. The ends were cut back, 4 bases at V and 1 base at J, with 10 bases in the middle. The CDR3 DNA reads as TGTGCCAGCAGTTTCCTGGGAGCGAACACTGAAGCTTTCTTT. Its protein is CASSFLGANTEAFF.

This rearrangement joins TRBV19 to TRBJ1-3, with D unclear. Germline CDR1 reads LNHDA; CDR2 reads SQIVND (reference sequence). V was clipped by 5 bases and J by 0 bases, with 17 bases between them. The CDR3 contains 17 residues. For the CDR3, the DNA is TGTGCCAGTAGTTCATTCATCGGAGGAGACTCTGGAAACACCATATATTTT. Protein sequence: CASSSFIGGDSGNTIYF.

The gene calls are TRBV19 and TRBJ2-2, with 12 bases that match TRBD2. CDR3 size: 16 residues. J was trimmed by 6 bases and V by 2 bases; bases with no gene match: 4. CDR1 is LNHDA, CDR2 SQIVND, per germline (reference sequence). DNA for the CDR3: TGTGCCAGTAGTATACTTACTAGCGGGGGGCCCGGGGAGCTGTTTTTT. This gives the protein CASSILTSGGPGELFF.

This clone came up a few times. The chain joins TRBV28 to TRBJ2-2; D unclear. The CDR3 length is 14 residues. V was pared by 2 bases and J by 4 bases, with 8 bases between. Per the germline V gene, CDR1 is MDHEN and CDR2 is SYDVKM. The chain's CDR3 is CASSLHSTTGELFF. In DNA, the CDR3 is TGTGCCAGCAGTTTACACAGTACCACCGGGGAGCTGTTTTTT.

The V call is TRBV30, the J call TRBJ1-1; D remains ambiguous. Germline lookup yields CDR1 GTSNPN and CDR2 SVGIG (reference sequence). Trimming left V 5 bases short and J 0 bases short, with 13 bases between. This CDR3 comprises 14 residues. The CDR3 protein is CAWSISDMNTEAFF. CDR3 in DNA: TGTGCCTGGTCCATCAGTGACATGAACACTGAAGCTTTCTTT. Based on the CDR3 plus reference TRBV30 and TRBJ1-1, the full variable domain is SQTIHQWPATLVQPVGSPLSLECTVEGTSNPNLYWYRQAAGRGLQLLFYSVGIGQISSEVPQNLSASRPQDRQFILSSKKLLLSDSGFYLCAWSISDMNTEAFFGQGTRLTVV.

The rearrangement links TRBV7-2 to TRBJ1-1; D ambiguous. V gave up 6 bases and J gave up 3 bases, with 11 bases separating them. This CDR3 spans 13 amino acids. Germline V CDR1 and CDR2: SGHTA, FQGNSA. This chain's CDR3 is CASRAVVHTEAFF. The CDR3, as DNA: TGTGCCAGCAGAGCCGTGGTGCACACTGAAGCTTTCTTT.

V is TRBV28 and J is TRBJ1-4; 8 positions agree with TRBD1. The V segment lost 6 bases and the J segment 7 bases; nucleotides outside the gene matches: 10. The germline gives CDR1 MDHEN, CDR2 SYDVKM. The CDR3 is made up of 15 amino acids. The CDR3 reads CASRLDRGLGEKLFF. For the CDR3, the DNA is TGTGCCAGCAGACTCGACAGGGGCTTGGGTGAAAAACTGTTTTTT.

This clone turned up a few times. The CDR3 loop is CASSPWTGGTDEQYF. CDR3 nucleotide sequence: TGTGCCAGCAGCCCATGGACAGGGGGGACGGACGAGCAGTACTTC. The gene calls are TRBV7-6 and TRBJ2-7; the match to TRBD1 covers 10 bases. The junction had 9 bases not matched to a gene; V was cut back by 5 bases and J by 5 bases. From germline, CDR1 is SGHVS and CDR2 FNYEAQ. The length of the CDR3 is 15 residues.

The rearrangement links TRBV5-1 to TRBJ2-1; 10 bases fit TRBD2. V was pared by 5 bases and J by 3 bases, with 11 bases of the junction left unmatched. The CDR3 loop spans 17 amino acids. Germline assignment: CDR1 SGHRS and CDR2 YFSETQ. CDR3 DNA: TGCGCCAGCAGGCCGGGACTAGCGAATTACTACTACAATGAGCAGTTCTTC. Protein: CASRPGLANYYYNEQFF.

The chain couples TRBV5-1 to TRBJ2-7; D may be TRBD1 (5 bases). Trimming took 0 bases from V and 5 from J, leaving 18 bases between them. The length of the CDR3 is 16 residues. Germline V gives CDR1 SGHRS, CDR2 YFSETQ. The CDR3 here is CASSLAEAGIRNEQYF. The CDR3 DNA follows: TGCGCCAGCAGCTTGGCCGAGGCAGGGATTCGGAACGAGCAGTACTTC.

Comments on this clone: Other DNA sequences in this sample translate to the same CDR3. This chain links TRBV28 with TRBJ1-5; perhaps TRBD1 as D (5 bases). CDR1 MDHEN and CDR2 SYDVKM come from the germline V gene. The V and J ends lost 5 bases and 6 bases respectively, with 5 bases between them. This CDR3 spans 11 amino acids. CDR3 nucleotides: TGTGCCAGCAGTACAGGTCAGCCCCAGCATTTT. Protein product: CASSTGQPQHF.

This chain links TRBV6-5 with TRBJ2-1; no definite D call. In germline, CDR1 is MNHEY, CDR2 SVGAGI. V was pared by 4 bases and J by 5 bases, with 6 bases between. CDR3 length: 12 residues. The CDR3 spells CASSFRDNEQFF. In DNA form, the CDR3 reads TGTGCCAGCAGTTTCCGGGACAATGAGCAGTTCTTC.

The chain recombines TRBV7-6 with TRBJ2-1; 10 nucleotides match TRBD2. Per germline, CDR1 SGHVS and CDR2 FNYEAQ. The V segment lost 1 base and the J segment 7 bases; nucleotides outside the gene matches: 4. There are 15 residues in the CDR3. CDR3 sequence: CASSLESSGGNEQFF. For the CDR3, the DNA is TGTGCCAGCAGCTTAGAGTCTAGCGGGGGTAATGAGCAGTTCTTC.

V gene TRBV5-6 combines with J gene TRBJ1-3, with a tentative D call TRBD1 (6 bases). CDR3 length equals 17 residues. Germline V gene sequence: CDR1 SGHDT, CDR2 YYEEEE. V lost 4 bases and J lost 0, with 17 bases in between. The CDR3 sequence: CASSTRRGGISGNTIYF. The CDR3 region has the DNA TGTGCCAGCAGCACTAGGAGAGGGGGAATCTCTGGAAACACCATATATTTT.

The CDR3 DNA reads TGTGCCAGCAGCGTAGTGCTGGGGCCCGGGGAGCTGTTTTTT. It specifies CASSVVLGPGELFF. J is TRBJ2-2 and V is TRBV9, with D perhaps matching TRBD1 (5 bases). This CDR3 has 14 amino acids. Germline V gives CDR1 SGDLS, CDR2 YYNGEE. V lost 0 bases to trimming and J lost 6 bases, with 9 bases between them.

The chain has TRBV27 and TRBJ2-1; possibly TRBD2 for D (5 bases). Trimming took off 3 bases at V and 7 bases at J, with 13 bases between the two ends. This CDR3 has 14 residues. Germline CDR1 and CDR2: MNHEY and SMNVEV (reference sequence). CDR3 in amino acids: CASSFSASYNEQFF. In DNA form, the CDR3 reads TGTGCCAGCAGTTTTTCCGCTAGCTATAATGAGCAGTTCTTC.

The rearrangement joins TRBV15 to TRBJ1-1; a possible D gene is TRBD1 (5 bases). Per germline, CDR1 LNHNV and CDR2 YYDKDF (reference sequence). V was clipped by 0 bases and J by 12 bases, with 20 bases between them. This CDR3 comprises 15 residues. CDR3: CATSRDSLSRSGPFF. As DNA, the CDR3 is TGTGCCACCAGCAGAGATAGTTTATCTCGGTCAGGGCCTTTCTTT.

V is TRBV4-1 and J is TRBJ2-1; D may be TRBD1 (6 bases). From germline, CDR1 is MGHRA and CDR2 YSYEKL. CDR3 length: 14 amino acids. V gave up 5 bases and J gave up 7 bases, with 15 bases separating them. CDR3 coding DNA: TGCGCCAGCAGCTATAAGACAGGCAATAATGAGCAGTTCTTC. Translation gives CASSYKTGNNEQFF.

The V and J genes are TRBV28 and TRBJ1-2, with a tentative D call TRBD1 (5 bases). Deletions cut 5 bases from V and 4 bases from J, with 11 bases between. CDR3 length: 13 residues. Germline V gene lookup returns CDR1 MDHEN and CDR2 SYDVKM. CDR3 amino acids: CASSTRVGYGYTF. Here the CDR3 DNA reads TGTGCCAGCAGTACCAGGGTAGGCTATGGCTACACCTTC.

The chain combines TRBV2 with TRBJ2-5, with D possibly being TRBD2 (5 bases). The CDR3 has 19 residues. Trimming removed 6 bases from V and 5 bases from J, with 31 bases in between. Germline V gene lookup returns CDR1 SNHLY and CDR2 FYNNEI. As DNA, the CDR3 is TGTGCCAGCAGGGGGTCCCAGTTGGCTAGCAGGCCCACGGGGGAGACCCAGTACTTC. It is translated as CASRGSQLASRPTGETQYF.

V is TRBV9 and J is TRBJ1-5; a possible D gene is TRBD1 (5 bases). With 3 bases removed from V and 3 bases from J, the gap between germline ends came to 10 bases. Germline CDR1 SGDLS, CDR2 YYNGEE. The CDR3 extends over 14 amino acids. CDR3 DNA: TGTGCCAGCAGCGAGGGACTTCCCAATCAGCCCCAGCATTTT. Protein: CASSEGLPNQPQHF.